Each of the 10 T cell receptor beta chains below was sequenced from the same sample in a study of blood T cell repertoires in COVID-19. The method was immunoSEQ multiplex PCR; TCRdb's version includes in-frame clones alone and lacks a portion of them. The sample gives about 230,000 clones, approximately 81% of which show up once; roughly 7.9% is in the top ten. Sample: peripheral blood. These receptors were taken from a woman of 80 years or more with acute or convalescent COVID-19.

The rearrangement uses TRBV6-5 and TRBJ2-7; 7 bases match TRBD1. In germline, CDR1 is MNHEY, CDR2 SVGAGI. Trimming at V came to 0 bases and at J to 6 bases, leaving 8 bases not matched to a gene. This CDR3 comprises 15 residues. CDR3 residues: CASSYSRTGGSEQYF. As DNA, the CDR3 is TGTGCCAGCAGTTACTCACGGACAGGCGGGTCCGAGCAGTACTTC.

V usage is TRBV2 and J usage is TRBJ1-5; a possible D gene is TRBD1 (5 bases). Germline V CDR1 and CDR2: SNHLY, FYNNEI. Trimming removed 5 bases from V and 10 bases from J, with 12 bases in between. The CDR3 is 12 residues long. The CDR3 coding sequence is TGTGCCAGCAGTACCGGGACTGGTCCCCAGCATTTT. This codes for CASSTGTGPQHF. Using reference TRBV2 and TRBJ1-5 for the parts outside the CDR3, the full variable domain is EPEVTQTPSHQVTQMGQEVILRCVPISNHLYFYWYRQILGQKVEFLVSFYNNEISEKSEIFDDQFSVERPDGSNFTLKIRSTKLEDSAMYFCASSTGTGPQHFGDGTRLSIL.

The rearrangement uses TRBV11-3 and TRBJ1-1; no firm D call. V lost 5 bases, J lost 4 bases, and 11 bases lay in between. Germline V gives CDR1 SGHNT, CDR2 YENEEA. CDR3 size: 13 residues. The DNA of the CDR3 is TGTGCCAGCAGCAAGGAGAGGAGCACTGAAGCTTTCTTT. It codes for CASSKERSTEAFF.

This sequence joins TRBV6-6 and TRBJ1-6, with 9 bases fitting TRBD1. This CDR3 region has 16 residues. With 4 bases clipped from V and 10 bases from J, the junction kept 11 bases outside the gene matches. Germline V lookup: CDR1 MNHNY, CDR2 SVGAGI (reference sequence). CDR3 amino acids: CASSSSRDRVRSPLHF. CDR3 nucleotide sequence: TGTGCCAGCAGTTCTAGCCGGGACAGGGTGCGATCACCCCTCCACTTT.

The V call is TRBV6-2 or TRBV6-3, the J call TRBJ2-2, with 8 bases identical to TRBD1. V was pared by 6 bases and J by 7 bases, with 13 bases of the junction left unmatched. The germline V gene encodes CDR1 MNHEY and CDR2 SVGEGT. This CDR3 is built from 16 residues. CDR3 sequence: CASSPRQGAQIGELFF. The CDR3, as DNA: TGTGCCAGCAGCCCTCGCCAGGGGGCGCAAATCGGGGAGCTGTTTTTT.

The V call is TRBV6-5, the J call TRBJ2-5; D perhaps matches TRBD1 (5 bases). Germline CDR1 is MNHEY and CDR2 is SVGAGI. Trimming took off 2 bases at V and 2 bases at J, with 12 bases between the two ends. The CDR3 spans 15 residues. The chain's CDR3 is CASSYAQDSQETQYF. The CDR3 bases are TGTGCCAGCAGTTACGCACAGGATTCTCAAGAGACCCAGTACTTC.

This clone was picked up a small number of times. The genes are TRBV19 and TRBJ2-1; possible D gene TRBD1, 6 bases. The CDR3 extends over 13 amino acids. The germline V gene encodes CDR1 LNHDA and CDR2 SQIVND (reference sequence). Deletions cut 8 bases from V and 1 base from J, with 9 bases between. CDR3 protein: CASSTGSYNEQFF. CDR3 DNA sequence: TGTGCCAGTTCTACAGGGTCCTACAATGAGCAGTTCTTC.

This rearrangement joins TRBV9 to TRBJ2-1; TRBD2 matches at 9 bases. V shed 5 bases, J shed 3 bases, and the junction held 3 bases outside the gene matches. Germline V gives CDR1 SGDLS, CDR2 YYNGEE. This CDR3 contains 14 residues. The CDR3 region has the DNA TGTGCCAGCAGTTCAGCGGGGGGCTACAATGAGCAGTTCTTC. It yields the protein CASSSAGGYNEQFF.

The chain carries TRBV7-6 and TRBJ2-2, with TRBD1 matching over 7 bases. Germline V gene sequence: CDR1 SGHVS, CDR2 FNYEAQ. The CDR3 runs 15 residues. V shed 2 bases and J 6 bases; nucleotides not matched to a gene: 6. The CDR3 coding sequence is TGTGCCAGCAGCTTACGAGGGGGCAACGCCGGGGAGCTGTTTTTT. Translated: CASSLRGGNAGELFF.

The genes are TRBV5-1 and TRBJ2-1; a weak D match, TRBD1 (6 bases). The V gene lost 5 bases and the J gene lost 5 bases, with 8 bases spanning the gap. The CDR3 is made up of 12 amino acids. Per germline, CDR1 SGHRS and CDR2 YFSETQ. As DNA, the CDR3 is TGCGCCAGCAGGGGACATAACAATGAGCAGTTCTTC. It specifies CASRGHNNEQFF.